The rows below give T cell receptor beta chains drawn from one sample of a study of CD8+ T cells in alopecia areata. The assay was immunoSEQ multiplex PCR, and TCRdb's table has in-frame clones only and misses some. Of more than 150,000 clones in the sample, just under 60% are singletons; the top ten hold roughly 14%. The sequencing here drew on CD4+ T cells sorted from blood, taken at week 0. These receptors all come from a human donor with alopecia areata. Each CDR3 is given with its conserved first and last residue. D genes are given only for firm matches. Size tells how often a clone was seen (once, few, many) or the class of an expanded clone, and some rows leave it out.

clone size,D gene,J gene,V gene,CDR3 DNA,CDR3 protein
-,TRBD1,TRBJ1-6,TRBV30,TGTGCCTGGAAGTTACAGGGGGCGCGTATCCTCCACTTT,CAWKLQGARILHF
-,-,TRBJ2-5,TRBV29-1,TGCAGCGTCCGGGACGGTGCGGAGACCCAGTACTTC,CSVRDGAETQYF
-,TRBD1,TRBJ2-7,TRBV6-6,TGTGCCAGCTCCCGACAGGGATCCTCCTACGAGCAGTACTTC,CASSRQGSSYEQYF
-,TRBD1,TRBJ2-5,TRBV4-2,TGTGCCAGCAGCCAAGATAGGACAGGAGCCTTTTTGGCAGAGACCCAGTACTTC,CASSQDRTGAFLAETQYF
-,-,TRBJ1-2,TRBV2,TGTGCCAGCACTCCGGCGGGGGGCGAGAACTATGGCTACACCTTC,CASTPAGGENYGYTF
-,-,TRBJ2-3,TRBV6-6,TGTGCCAGCAGTTACGGGGACCCGCTATACACAGATACGCAGTATTTT,CASSYGDPLYTDTQYF
-,-,TRBJ2-6,TRBV7-2,TGTGCCAGCAGCCACGGAGGGAGAAGAAGTGGGGCCAACGTCCTGACTTTC,CASSHGGRRSGANVLTF
-,-,TRBJ2-2,TRBV29-1,TGCAGCGTGGCTGTTTATACCGGGGAGCTGTTTTTT,CSVAVYTGELFF
-,TRBD2,TRBJ2-2,TRBV6-5,TGTGCCAGCAGAACTAGCGGGGCAACCGGGGAGCTGTTTTTT,CASRTSGATGELFF
-,-,TRBJ1-1,TRBV6-6,TGTGCCAGCAGGACCGGCTTCACTGAAGCTTTCTTT,CASRTGFTEAFF
few,TRBD1,TRBJ1-4,TRBV5-6,TGTGCCAGCAGCTTAAAACAGGGGGCGCAGGAAAAACTGTTTTTT,CASSLKQGAQEKLFF
-,-,TRBJ2-5,TRBV11-3,TGTGCCAGCAGCTTAGGAGGGAGAGGGGAGACCCAGTACTTC,CASSLGGRGETQYF
-,TRBD1,TRBJ1-1,TRBV23-1,TGCGCCAGCAGTCCCACAGGGGCGACGAACACTGAAGCTTTCTTT,CASSPTGATNTEAFF
-,-,TRBJ2-7,TRBV12-5,TGTGCTAGTGGTTTGGTGGTCCACAGAGCCTACGAGCAGTACTTC,CASGLVVHRAYEQYF
-,-,TRBJ1-5,TRBV5-6,TGTGCCAGCACCAAGGGCCTGGGCAATCAGCCCCAGCATTTT,CASTKGLGNQPQHF
-,TRBD2,TRBJ2-1,TRBV29-1,TGCAGCGTTGAACTAGCGGGGAATGATGAGCAGTTCTTC,CSVELAGNDEQFF
-,-,TRBJ1-5,TRBV29-1,TGCAGCGTTCGGGGGACTGACAATCAGCCCCAGCATTTT,CSVRGTDNQPQHF
-,-,TRBJ1-5,TRBV4-2,TGTGCCAGCAGCCAGGGGGAAACTAGCAATCAGCCCCAGCATTTT,CASSQGETSNQPQHF
-,TRBD1,TRBJ1-5,TRBV30,TGTGCCTGGAGTGTCACAGGGGCCGATCAGCCCCAGCATTTT,CAWSVTGADQPQHF
-,-,TRBJ1-5,TRBV6-6,TGTGCCAGCAGCCCGCCCCATTATAGCAATCAGCCCCAGCATTTT,CASSPPHYSNQPQHF
-,TRBD1,TRBJ2-5,TRBV6-1,TGTGCCAGCAGTGAAGGGGGACAGGGTAGGGAGACCCAGTACTTC,CASSEGGQGRETQYF
few,-,TRBJ1-1,TRBV5-1,TGCGCCAGCAGCTCGTACAGCGGCTCGAACACTGAAGCTTTCTTT,CASSSYSGSNTEAFF
few,TRBD1,TRBJ2-7,TRBV23-1,TGCGCCAGCACAGGTTGCCGGGACAGGGGGTTTCCCTACGAGCAGTACTTC,CASTGCRDRGFPYEQYF
-,-,TRBJ2-4,TRBV9,TGTGCCAGCAGCGCCCGGTCCAAAAACATTCAGTACTTC,CASSARSKNIQYF
-,TRBD1,TRBJ2-3,TRBV19,TGTGCCAGTAGCGGACAGGGGATGACCTGGGATACGCAGTATTTT,CASSGQGMTWDTQYF
-,-,TRBJ2-5,TRBV29-1,TGCAGCGTTGAAGCCCAACAGGGACGTGGGGAGACCCAGTACTTC,CSVEAQQGRGETQYF
-,-,TRBJ1-6,TRBV6-5,TGTGCCAGCAGTTACTCCGGGGGATTGAATAATTCACCCCTCCACTTT,CASSYSGGLNNSPLHF
-,-,TRBJ2-7,TRBV30,TGTGCCTGGAACCGGGGAAACTACGAGCAGTACTTC,CAWNRGNYEQYF
-,-,TRBJ1-2,TRBV6-5,TGTGCCAGCAGTTACCCGGGGGGCTACACCTTC,CASSYPGGYTF
-,TRBD1,TRBJ1-1,TRBV5-1,TGCGCCCGACGGACAGGGGCCACTGAAGCTTTCTTT,CARRTGATEAFF
few,-,TRBJ2-1,TRBV18,TGTGCCAGCTCACGCGAGCGGTACAATGAGCAGTTCTTC,CASSRERYNEQFF
-,TRBD1,TRBJ1-2,TRBV10-3,TGTGCCATCAGGCCAACGACCGCTGGACAGGGCCTCTATGGCTACACCTTC,CAIRPTTAGQGLYGYTF
-,-,TRBJ1-2,TRBV7-9,TGTGCCAGTATGAGAGTTCCTTCCTACACCTTC,CASMRVPSYTF
-,TRBD1,TRBJ1-2,TRBV30,TGTGCCTGGAGTCCCCCACTCGACAGGGTCTATGGCTACACCTTC,CAWSPPLDRVYGYTF
-,-,TRBJ2-6,TRBV7-9,TGTGCCAGCAGCACATCTATTGGGGCCAACGTCCTGACTTTC,CASSTSIGANVLTF
-,TRBD2,TRBJ2-1,TRBV29-1,TGCAGCGTGATCCCGGGACTAGCTCCCAATGAGCAGTTCTTC,CSVIPGLAPNEQFF
-,-,TRBJ2-5,TRBV27,TGTGCCAGCAGACCGAGCCGGGTACCACAAGAGACCCAGTACTTC,CASRPSRVPQETQYF